One and the same sample provided the 14 T cell receptor beta chains below, sequenced in a study of metastatic and nonmetastatic thyroid tumors. There were no patients who had received any treatment before thyroid surgery. TCRdb reprocessed the PCR reads via MiXCR. The sample includes over 20,000 clones, approximately 16% of them seen just once. The material sequenced was tumor tissue. The receptor source for this set is a female donor with papillary thyroid cancer or a benign thyroid nodule (not recorded which). Some clones in this sample may be carry-over from other donors' samples.

V usage is TRBV4-2 and J usage is TRBJ2-3; TRBD2 matches 14 bases. In germline, CDR1 is LGHNA, CDR2 YNFKEQ. This CDR3 contains 16 residues. Trimming took 4 bases from V and 6 from J; bases not matched to a gene: 6. In DNA, the CDR3 is TGTGCCAGCAGCCCGACTAGCGGGAGGGGACTTGATACGCAGTATTTT. Translation: CASSPTSGRGLDTQYF.

This clone was counted many times. The V and J genes are TRBV6-4 and TRBJ2-3; TRBD1 is a possible D gene (5 bases). Trimming left V 6 bases short and J 2 bases short, with 9 bases between. CDR1 MRHNA and CDR2 SNTAGT come from the germline V gene. This CDR3 spans 13 amino acids. CDR3 nucleotide sequence: TGTGCCAGCAGACCGGACAACACAGATACGCAGTATTTT. The encoded protein is CASRPDNTDTQYF.

This clone was recorded a few times. A read error may explain this, as a much larger clone is one base away. Other DNA sequences in this sample translate to the same CDR3. The rearrangement joins TRBV2 to TRBJ2-3; D gene unclear. The CDR3 contains 15 residues. Germline V gene sequence: CDR1 SNHLY, CDR2 FYNNEI. CDR3: CASNGWSPSGDTQYF. CDR3 DNA: TGTGCTAGCAATGGATGGAGTCCCTCGGGAGATACGCAGTATTTT.

This clone came up many times. This CDR3 is also generated by other DNA sequences in the sample. V and J are TRBV7-3 and TRBJ2-5; 7 bases align to TRBD2. Germline V gene sequence: CDR1 SGHTA, CDR2 FQGTGA. CDR3 length equals 16 residues. Germline trimming cut 0 bases from V and 1 base from J; bases unmatched to any gene: 5. The CDR3 coding sequence is TGTGCCAGCAGCTTAACGCCTAGCGGCCCCCAAGAGACCCAGTACTTC. It is translated as CASSLTPSGPQETQYF.

This clone was seen more than once but under ten times. The rearrangement uses TRBV20-1 and TRBJ2-2, with D perhaps being TRBD1 or TRBD2 (5 bases each). CDR3 length equals 14 residues. The germline V and J ends were trimmed by 2 bases and 5 bases, with 12 bases remaining between them. Germline V lookup: CDR1 DFQATT, CDR2 SNEGSKA (reference sequence). For the CDR3, the DNA is TGCAGTGCTAGATGTCGGGACCCTACCGGGGAGCTGTTTTTT. Translated, it gives CSARCRDPTGELFF.

In its sample, this clone was seen many times. This may arise from a read error, as a much more abundant clone is one base away. The genes are TRBV19 and TRBJ1-1; D is unresolved. The CDR3 contains 13 residues. Trimming shortened V by 8 bases and J by 1 base, and 11 bases separated the two germline ends. The germline V gene encodes CDR1 LNHDA and CDR2 SQIVND (reference sequence). The CDR3 region is CASGRTANTEAFF. DNA of the CDR3: TGTGCCAGTGGAAGAACCGCGAACACTGAAGCTTTCTTT.

This clone has a handful of counts. A much more abundant neighbour one base away suggests this may be a read error. The chain employs TRBV20-1 and TRBJ2-3, with D perhaps matching TRBD1 (6 bases). CDR1 and CDR2 from the germline V gene are DFQATT and SNEGSKA (reference sequence). V was cut by 5 bases and J by 2 bases, with 17 bases left in between. This CDR3 has 15 residues. CDR3 in DNA: TGCAGTGCTGGGGGCTTTACCCTTAACACAGATACGCAGTATTTT. Translating it yields CSAGGFTLNTDTQYF.

This clone was seen many times. The genes are TRBV29-1 and TRBJ1-2; D perhaps matches TRBD1 (5 bases). This CDR3 region has 14 residues. Germline loops: CDR1 SQVTM, CDR2 ANQGSEA. The V end was cut by 0 bases, the J end by 6 bases, with 14 bases between. The CDR3 reads CSVEDVYRRDGYTF. CDR3 bases: TGCAGCGTTGAAGATGTCTACAGGCGTGATGGCTACACCTTC.

Regarding this clone: This specimen includes other DNA sequences encoding the same CDR3. This chain links TRBV5-1 with TRBJ2-4; D is unresolved. The germline V gene encodes CDR1 SGHRS and CDR2 YFSETQ. V was pared by 2 bases and J by 11 bases, with 14 bases between. This CDR3 comprises 13 residues. CDR3 sequence (DNA): TGCGCCAGCAGCTTAGGTCCAGCCGACGTTCAGTACTTC. This gives the protein CASSLGPADVQYF.

This clone appeared a few times. As the CDR3 is not closed by the conserved phenylalanine or tryptophan, this likely results from a read error. This chain links TRBV18 with TRBJ1-4; no definite D call. The CDR3 has 15 amino acids. Germline lookup yields CDR1 KGHSH and CDR2 LQKENI. Trimming took off 0 bases at V and 8 bases at J, with 13 bases between the two ends. The CDR3, as DNA: TGTGCCAGCTCACCACCGTCTCAATTGAACGAAAAACTGTTTCTT. It yields the protein CASSPPSQLNEKLFL.

As for this clone: The junction and the germline gene differ at one end; a read error may be behind it. Other DNA sequences of this sample code for an identical CDR3. The genes are TRBV28 and TRBJ1-6, with 7 positions matching TRBD1. The CDR3 consists of 15 residues. Per germline, CDR1 MDHEN and CDR2 SYDVKM. In DNA, the CDR3 is TGCGCGAGCAGCCCCTTGGGACAGAATAATTCACCCCTCCACTTT. It specifies CASSPLGQNNSPLHF.

Note on this clone: At one end, the junction sequence differs from germline, possibly due to a read error. CDR3 sequence reads: CASSPPLAEAYDQYF. The CDR3 bases are TGTGCCAGCAGCCCCCCCCTGGCAGAAGCCTACGATCAGTACTTC. V and J are TRBV7-4 and TRBJ2-7; no clear D. Germline CDR1 is SGHVT and CDR2 is SQSDAQ. CDR3 size: 15 residues.

The V call is TRBV4-3, the J call TRBJ2-7; TRBD1 matches at 8 bases. V lost 1 base, J lost 2 bases, and 4 bases stayed unmatched. The CDR3 totals 15 residues. Germline assignment: CDR1 LGHNA and CDR2 YSLEER. The CDR3 spells CASSQGTGGAYEQYF. CDR3 nucleotides: TGCGCCAGCAGCCAAGGAACAGGGGGTGCCTACGAGCAGTACTTC.

This sequence joins TRBV18 and TRBJ2-1; tentatively, D is TRBD2 (7 bases). Germline CDR1 reads KGHSH; CDR2 reads LQKENI. This CDR3 is built from 18 residues. The CDR3 nucleotides are TGTTCTAGCTCACCGAGGGGGGGGACCCCGAGCTCCTACAATGAGCAGTTCTTC. Translating it yields CSSSPRGGTPSSYNEQFF.